Each of the 18 T cell receptor beta chains below was sequenced from the same sample in a study of memory CD4+ T cells and cytomegalovirus serostatus. Sequenced by immunoSEQ multiplex PCR; TCRdb stores in-frame clones only, minus some. The sample includes 55,000 to 65,000 clones, about 81% of them seen just once. The sort gate was single viable CD3+CD4+CD8-CD45RO+ cells for memory CD4+ T cells. Source material: memory CD4+ T cells from blood. The receptor source for this set is an adult in good health and CMV-seronegative.

This clone was observed once. J is TRBJ2-7 and V is TRBV29-1; tentatively, D is TRBD1 (6 bases). CDR3 length: 13 residues. The germline V gene has CDR1 SQVTM and CDR2 ANQGSEA. The ends were cut back, 6 bases at V and 5 bases at J, with 17 bases in the middle. CDR3 DNA: TGCAGCGTCCGGGGACACAACGGCCACGAGCAGTACTTC. Protein: CSVRGHNGHEQYF.

The rearrangement links TRBV5-1 to TRBJ2-5; D is perhaps TRBD2 (6 bases). The CDR3 is 13 amino acids. From germline, CDR1 is SGHRS and CDR2 YFSETQ. The germline V and J ends were trimmed by 1 base and 3 bases, with 7 bases remaining between them. CDR3 sequence: CASSLSGEETQYF. CDR3 DNA: TGCGCCAGCAGCTTGTCGGGGGAAGAGACCCAGTACTTC.

CDR3 DNA sequence: TGTGCCAGCAGCCGGAGTGGGACAGGGGGCTACGAGCAGTACTTC. This encodes CASSRSGTGGYEQYF. This sequence joins TRBV27 and TRBJ2-7; 11 bases agree with TRBD1. This CDR3 spans 15 amino acids. The V gene's germline CDR1 is MNHEY and CDR2 SMNVEV (reference sequence). The V segment lost 6 bases and the J segment 3 bases; nucleotides outside the gene matches: 7.

The rearrangement uses TRBV7-9 and TRBJ2-6; D tentatively fits TRBD1 or TRBD2 (5 bases each). The CDR3 has 18 amino acids. Trimming took 3 bases from V and 0 from J, leaving 15 bases between them. The V gene's germline CDR1 is SEHNR and CDR2 FQNEAQ (reference sequence). The CDR3 coding sequence is TGTGCCAGCAGCTTTAGGGGAGTGTCTAGCTCTGGGGCCAACGTCCTGACTTTC. It encodes CASSFRGVSSSGANVLTF.

The V and J genes are TRBV4-3 and TRBJ2-2, with D possibly matching TRBD1 (6 bases). Germline V lookup: CDR1 LGHNA, CDR2 YSLEER. V was trimmed by 3 bases and J by 5 bases, leaving 13 bases between them. CDR3 length equals 15 residues. CDR3 in DNA: TGCGCCAGCAGCCAGGGGGCAGGGAAAACCGGGGAGCTGTTTTTT. Its protein product is CASSQGAGKTGELFF.

CDR3 region: CASSGTWVGEAFF. CDR3 sequence (DNA): TGTGCCAGCAGTGGAACGTGGGTGGGAGAAGCTTTCTTT. The gene calls are TRBV6-1 and TRBJ1-1; D not certain. This CDR3 has 13 amino acids. In germline, CDR1 is MNHNS, CDR2 SASEGT. Trimming took off 4 bases at V and 8 bases at J, with 14 bases between the two ends.

The chain uses TRBV11-3 and TRBJ2-7, with 11 bases matching TRBD2. The CDR3 runs 15 residues. J lost 4 bases, V lost 6 bases, and 8 bases had no gene match. Germline V gives CDR1 SGHNT, CDR2 YENEEA. In DNA, the CDR3 is TGTGCCAGCAGTTCCTTTAGCGGGAGGGCGTACGAGCAGTACTTC. This translates into CASSSFSGRAYEQYF.

This chain joins TRBV21-1 and TRBJ2-6; the table's D call of TRBD1 was not tested on the DNA. TRBV21-1 is a known pseudogene. The CDR3 sequence is 19 residues long. The CDR3 reads CASSPRYPQGAPGANVLTF. As DNA, the CDR3 is TGTGCCAGCAGCCCCCGCTACCCCCAGGGGGCGCCTGGGGCCAACGTCCTGACTTTC.

The sample holds a few counts of this clone. This chain uses TRBV7-6 with TRBJ1-1; no reliable D call. Germline V gene lookup returns CDR1 SGHVS and CDR2 FNYEAQ. The CDR3 totals 14 residues. V shed 5 bases and J shed 1 base, with 11 bases lying between them. CDR3 DNA: TGTGCCAGCAGCCCCTCGGCAGCGAACACTGAAGCTTTCTTT. Encoded protein: CASSPSAANTEAFF.

V is TRBV18 and J is TRBJ2-1, with D possibly TRBD1 on 6 matching bases. Germline V gene lookup returns CDR1 KGHSH and CDR2 LQKENI. With 4 bases removed from V and 14 bases from J, the gap between germline ends came to 21 bases. The CDR3 length is 14 residues. CDR3 DNA: TGTGCCAGCTCACTAACGCTGCAGGGGTTCACAGAGTTCTTC. It specifies CASSLTLQGFTEFF.

The chain couples TRBV25-1 to TRBJ2-7, with TRBD2 matching over 8 bases. CDR3 length equals 15 residues. V was pared by 2 bases and J by 2 bases, with 5 bases of the junction left unmatched. CDR1 and CDR2 (germline): MGHDK, SYGVNS. This CDR3 is CASSESGRGAYEQYF. CDR3 nucleotide sequence: TGTGCCAGCAGTGAAAGCGGGAGAGGGGCCTACGAGCAGTACTTC.

This clone was picked up one time. The genes are TRBV28 and TRBJ2-7, with no clear D. This CDR3 has 13 amino acids. Deletions cut 7 bases from V and 2 bases from J, with 12 bases between. CDR1 and CDR2 (germline): MDHEN, SYDVKM. The CDR3 DNA sequence: TGTGCCAGCACTTCTACAGCAACCTACGAGCAGTACTTC. Translated: CASTSTATYEQYF.

The chain employs TRBV6-1 and TRBJ2-7; 10 bases fit TRBD1. The CDR3 consists of 14 residues. CDR1 is MNHNS, CDR2 SASEGT, per germline. Unmatched junction bases numbered 5, after V lost 7 bases and J lost 2 bases. CDR3 bases: TGTGCCAGCACCCCGGGACAGGGGACCTACGAGCAGTACTTC. Protein product: CASTPGQGTYEQYF.

This rearrangement joins TRBV6-1 to TRBJ2-1; D unresolved. Trimming removed 5 bases from V and 4 bases from J, with 9 bases in between. Germline CDR1 is MNHNS and CDR2 is SASEGT. The CDR3 length is 13 residues. The CDR3 DNA reads TGTGCCAGCAGTATTGACGTGTACAATGAGCAGTTCTTC. Protein: CASSIDVYNEQFF.

V usage is TRBV6-5 and J usage is TRBJ2-1; 9 nucleotides align to TRBD1. The CDR3 covers 12 residues. V was clipped by 8 bases and J by 8 bases; unmatched bases: 4. Germline V CDR1 and CDR2: MNHEY, SVGAGI. CDR3 in DNA: TGTGCCAGCGGGACAGGGATCGATGAGCAGTTCTTC. Encoded protein: CASGTGIDEQFF.

With regard to this clone: No conserved phenylalanine or tryptophan is present at the end of the CDR3, so a read error is the likely explanation. This sequence joins TRBV28 and TRBJ1-2; possibly TRBD1 for D (6 bases). The germline V gene encodes CDR1 MDHEN and CDR2 SYDVKM. This CDR3 region has 15 residues. Trimming took 4 bases from V and 8 from J, leaving 20 bases between them. CDR3: CASSSFGGDNRGYTL. CDR3 in DNA: TGTGCCAGCAGTTCCTTCGGGGGCGATAATCGGGGCTACACCCTC.

The chain is built from TRBV6-7 and TRBJ2-4; D is possibly TRBD1 (6 bases). TRBV6-7 counts as an open reading frame of uncertain function. V shed 0 bases and J shed 5 bases, with 26 bases lying between them. This CDR3 has 20 amino acids. The CDR3 bases are TGTGCCAGCAGTTACTCCAGACAGGCTTTGGGTATCCCATACCAAAACATTCAGTACTTC. Its protein product is CASSYSRQALGIPYQNIQYF.

The chain links TRBV28 to TRBJ1-5, with D maybe TRBD1 (5 bases). The CDR3 is 16 residues long. V gave up 1 base and J gave up 3 bases, with 13 bases separating them. Germline V gene lookup returns CDR1 MDHEN and CDR2 SYDVKM. The CDR3 bases are TGTGCCAGCAGTTTATTGGGTCAGGGCCTCAATCAGCCCCAGCATTTT. Translation: CASSLLGQGLNQPQHF.